This is a list of T cell receptor beta chains from one sample in a study of blood T cells in healthy people across ages. TCRdb redid the calling of the 5' RACE reads with MiXCR, one entry per CDR3 protein. Counted here are 540,000 or so distinct CDR3 sequences, nearly 25% occurring once; the ten biggest clones make up roughly 9.4%. These records were also assigned to another study, of T cells of mothers and their children.

The sequencing input was blood. The receptors stem from a boy between 10 and 17 years old in good health. CDR3s include the opening cysteine and the closing phenylalanine or tryptophan. Each record gives: V gene, CDR3 protein.

TRBV10-3,CATGSSGGNEQYF
TRBV20-1,CSADAGPSSYEQYF
TRBV5-1,CASSPGEQPQHF
TRBV4-2,CASSQYATGDESTTEAFF
TRBV18,CASSPVPDKEGNTIYF
TRBV3-1,CASSRSDNQPQHF
TRBV25-1,CASSEYTANQPQHF
TRBV7-6,CASSSRQGADTQYF
TRBV11-2,CASSFFPRQRKELFF
TRBV7-2,CASSSPTSGRTHEQFF
TRBV6-1,CASSDSASTDTQYF
TRBV29-1,CSAREGASGYTF
TRBV6-2/TRBV6-3,CASSYSEVEVYGYTF